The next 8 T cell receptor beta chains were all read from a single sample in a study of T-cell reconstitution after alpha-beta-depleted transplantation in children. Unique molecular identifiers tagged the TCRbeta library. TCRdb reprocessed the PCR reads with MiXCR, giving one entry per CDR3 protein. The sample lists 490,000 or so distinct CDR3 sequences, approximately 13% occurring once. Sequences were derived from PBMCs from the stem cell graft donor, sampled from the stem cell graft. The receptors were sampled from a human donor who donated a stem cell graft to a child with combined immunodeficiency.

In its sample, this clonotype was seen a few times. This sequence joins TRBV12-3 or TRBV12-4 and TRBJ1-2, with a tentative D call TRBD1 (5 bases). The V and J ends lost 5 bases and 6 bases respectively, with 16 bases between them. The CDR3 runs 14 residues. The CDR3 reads CASSPSGGRDGYTF. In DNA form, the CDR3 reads TGTGCCAGCAGTCCCTCGGGGGGGAGAGATGGCTACACCTTC.

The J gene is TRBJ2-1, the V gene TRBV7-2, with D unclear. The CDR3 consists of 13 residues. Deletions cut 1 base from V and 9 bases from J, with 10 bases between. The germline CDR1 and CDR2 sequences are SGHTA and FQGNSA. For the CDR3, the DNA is TGTGCCAGCAGCTTAGGGTTGGCTGTTGAGCAGTTCTTC. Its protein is CASSLGLAVEQFF.

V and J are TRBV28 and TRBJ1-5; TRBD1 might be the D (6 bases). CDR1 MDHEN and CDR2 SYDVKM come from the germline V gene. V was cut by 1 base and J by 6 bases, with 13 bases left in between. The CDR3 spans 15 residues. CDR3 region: CASSLFTGYGQPQHF. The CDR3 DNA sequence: TGTGCCAGCAGTTTATTCACAGGGTACGGTCAGCCCCAGCATTTT.

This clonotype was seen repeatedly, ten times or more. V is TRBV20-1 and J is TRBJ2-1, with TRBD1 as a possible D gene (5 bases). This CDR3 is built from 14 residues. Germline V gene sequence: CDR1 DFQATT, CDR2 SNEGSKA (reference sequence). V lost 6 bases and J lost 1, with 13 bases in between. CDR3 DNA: TGCAGTGCGCCGGCCAGGGTTTCCTACAATGAGCAGTTCTTC. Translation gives CSAPARVSYNEQFF.

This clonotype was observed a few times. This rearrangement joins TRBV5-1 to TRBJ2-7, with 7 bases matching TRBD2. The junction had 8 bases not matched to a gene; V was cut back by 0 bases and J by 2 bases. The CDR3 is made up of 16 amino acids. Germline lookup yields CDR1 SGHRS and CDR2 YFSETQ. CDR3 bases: TGCGCCAGCAGCTTGGCCTCGGGCGGGAGCCCCTACGAGCAGTACTTC. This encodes CASSLASGGSPYEQYF.

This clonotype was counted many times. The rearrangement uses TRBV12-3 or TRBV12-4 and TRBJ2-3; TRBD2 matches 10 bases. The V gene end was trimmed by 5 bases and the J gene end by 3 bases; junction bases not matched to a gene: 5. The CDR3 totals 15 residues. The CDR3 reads CASSTTSGTTDTQYF. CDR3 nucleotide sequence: TGTGCCAGCAGTACTACTAGCGGGACGACAGATACGCAGTATTTT.

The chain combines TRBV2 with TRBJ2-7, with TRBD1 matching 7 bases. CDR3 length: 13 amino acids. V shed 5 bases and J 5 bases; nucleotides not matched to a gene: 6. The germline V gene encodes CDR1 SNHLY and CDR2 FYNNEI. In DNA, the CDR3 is TGTGCCAGCAGTCTACAGGGGATCCACGAGCAGTACTTC. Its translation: CASSLQGIHEQYF.

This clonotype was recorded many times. The DNA for the CDR3 is TGTGCCAGCAGTTTAGCGGGACTAGCGGGTGCTCTGTCAGGGCAGTTCTTC. It yields the protein CASSLAGLAGALSGQFF. The gene calls are TRBV12-3 or TRBV12-4 and TRBJ2-1; 12 bases line up with TRBD2. After removal of 0 bases from V and 12 bases from J, the junction contained 12 bases not matched to a gene. This CDR3 has 17 residues.